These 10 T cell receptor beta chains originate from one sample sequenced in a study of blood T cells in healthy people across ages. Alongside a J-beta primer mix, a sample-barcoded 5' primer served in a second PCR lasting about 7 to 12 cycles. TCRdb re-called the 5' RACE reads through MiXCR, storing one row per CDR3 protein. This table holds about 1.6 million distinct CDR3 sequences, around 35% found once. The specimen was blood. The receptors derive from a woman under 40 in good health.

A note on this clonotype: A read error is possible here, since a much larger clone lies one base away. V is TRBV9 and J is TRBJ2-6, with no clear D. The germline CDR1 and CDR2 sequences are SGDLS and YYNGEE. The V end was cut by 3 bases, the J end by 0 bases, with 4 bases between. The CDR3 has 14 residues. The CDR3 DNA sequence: TGTGCCAGCAGCGAGCACTCTGGGGCCAACGTCCTGACTTTC. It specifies CASSEHSGANVLTF. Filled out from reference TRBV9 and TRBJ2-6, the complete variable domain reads DSGVTQTPKHLITATGQRVTLRCSPRSGDLSVYWYQQSLDQGLQFLIQYYNGEERAKGNILERFSAQQFPDLHSELNLSSLELGDSALYFCASSEHSGANVLTFGAGSRLTVL.

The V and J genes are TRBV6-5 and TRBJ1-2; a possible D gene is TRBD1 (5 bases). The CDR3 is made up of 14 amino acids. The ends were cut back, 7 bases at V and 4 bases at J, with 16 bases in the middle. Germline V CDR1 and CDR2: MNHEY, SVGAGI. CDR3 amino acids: CASKGSSNFYGYTF. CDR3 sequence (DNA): TGTGCCAGCAAGGGGTCCTCCAACTTCTATGGCTACACCTTC.

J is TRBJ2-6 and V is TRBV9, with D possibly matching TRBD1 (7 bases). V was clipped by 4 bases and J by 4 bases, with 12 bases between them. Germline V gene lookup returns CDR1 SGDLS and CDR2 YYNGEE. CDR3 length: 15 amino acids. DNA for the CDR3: TGTGCCAGCAGCACAGGGGCGGGGGGGGCCAACGTCCTGACTTTC. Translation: CASSTGAGGANVLTF.

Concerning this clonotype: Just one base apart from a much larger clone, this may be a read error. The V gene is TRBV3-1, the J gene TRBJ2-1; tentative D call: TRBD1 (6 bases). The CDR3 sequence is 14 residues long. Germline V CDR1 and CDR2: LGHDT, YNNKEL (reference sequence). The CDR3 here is CASSQWGQYNERFF. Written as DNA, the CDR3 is TGTGCCAGCAGCCAATGGGGACAATACAATGAGCGGTTCTTC.

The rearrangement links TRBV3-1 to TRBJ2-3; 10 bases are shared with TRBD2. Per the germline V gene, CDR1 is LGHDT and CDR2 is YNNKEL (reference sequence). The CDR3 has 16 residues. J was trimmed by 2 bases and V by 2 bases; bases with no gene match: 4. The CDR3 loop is CASSQRSGRATDTQYF. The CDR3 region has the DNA TGTGCCAGCAGCCAAAGGAGCGGGAGGGCCACAGATACGCAGTATTTT.

In DNA form, the CDR3 reads TGTGCCACCAGTGAGCAGACAGGGATAATCACAGATACGCAGTATTTT. It translates to CATSEQTGIITDTQYF. This sequence joins TRBV24-1 and TRBJ2-3; 7 bases are a match to TRBD1. In germline, CDR1 is KGHDR, CDR2 SFDVKD. This CDR3 has 16 residues. V lost 4 bases and J lost 2; bases outside the gene matches: 8.

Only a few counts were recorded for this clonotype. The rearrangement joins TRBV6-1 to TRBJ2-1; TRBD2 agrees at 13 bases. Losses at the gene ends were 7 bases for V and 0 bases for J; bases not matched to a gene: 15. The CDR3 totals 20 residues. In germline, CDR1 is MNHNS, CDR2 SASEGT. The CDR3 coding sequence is TGTGCCAGCACAAAGGTTTTTGAACTAGCGGGAGGGAGCTCCTACAATGAGCAGTTCTTC. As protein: CASTKVFELAGGSSYNEQFF.

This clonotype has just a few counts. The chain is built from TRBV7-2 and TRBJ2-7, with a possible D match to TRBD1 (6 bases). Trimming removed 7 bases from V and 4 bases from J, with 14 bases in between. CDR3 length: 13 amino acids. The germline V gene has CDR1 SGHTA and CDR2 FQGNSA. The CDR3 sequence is CASTQGRLYEQYF. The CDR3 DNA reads TGTGCCAGCACTCAGGGGCGGTTATACGAGCAGTACTTC.

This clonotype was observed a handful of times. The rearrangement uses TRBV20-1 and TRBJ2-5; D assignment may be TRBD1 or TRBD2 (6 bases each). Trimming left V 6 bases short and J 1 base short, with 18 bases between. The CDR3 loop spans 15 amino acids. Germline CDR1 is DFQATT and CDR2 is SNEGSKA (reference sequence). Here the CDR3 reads CSAGEARDTQETQYF. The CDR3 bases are TGCAGTGCCGGAGAAGCGCGGGACACCCAAGAGACCCAGTACTTC.

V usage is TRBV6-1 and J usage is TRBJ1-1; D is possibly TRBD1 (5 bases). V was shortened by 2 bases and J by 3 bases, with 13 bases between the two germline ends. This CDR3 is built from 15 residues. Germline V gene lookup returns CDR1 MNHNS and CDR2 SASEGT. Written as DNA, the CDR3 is TGTGCCAGCAGTGAATTCGACAGAAAACACACTGAAGCTTTCTTT. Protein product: CASSEFDRKHTEAFF.